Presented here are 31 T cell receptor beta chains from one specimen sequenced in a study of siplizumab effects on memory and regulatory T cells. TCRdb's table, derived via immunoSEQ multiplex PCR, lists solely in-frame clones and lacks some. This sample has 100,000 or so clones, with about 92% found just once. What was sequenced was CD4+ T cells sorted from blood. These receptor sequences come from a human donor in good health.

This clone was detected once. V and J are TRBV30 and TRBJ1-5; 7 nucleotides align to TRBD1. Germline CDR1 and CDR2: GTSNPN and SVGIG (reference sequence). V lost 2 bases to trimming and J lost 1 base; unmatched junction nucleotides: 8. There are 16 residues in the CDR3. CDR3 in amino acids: CAWSIHRGRSNQPQHF. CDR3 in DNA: TGTGCCTGGAGTATACACAGGGGAAGGAGCAATCAGCCCCAGCATTTT.

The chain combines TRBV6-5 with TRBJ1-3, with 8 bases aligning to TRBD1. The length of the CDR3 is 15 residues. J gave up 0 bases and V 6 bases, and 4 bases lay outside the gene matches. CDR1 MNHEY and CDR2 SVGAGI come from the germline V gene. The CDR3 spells CASSTRGLSGNTIYF. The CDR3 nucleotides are TGTGCCAGCAGCACCAGGGGGCTCTCTGGAAACACCATATATTTT.

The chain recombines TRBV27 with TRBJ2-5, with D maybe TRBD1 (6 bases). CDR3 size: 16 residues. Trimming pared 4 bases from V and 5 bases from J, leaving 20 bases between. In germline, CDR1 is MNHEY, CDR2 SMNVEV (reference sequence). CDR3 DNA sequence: TGTGCCAGCAGTTATCAGATAGGGACACCGAAGGAGACCCAGTACTTC. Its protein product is CASSYQIGTPKETQYF.

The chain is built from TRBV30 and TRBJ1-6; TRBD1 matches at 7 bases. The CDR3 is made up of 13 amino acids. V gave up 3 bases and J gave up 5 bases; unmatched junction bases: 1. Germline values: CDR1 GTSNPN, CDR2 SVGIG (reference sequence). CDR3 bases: TGTGCCTGGAGGACAGGGAATAATTCACCCCTCCACTTT. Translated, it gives CAWRTGNNSPLHF.

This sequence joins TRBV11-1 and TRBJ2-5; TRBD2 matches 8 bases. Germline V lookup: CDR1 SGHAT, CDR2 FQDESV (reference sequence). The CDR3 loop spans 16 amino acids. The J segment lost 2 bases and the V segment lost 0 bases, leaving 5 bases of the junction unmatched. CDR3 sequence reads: CASSLATSVRQETQYF. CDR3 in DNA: TGTGCCAGCAGCTTAGCGACTAGCGTAAGACAAGAGACCCAGTACTTC.

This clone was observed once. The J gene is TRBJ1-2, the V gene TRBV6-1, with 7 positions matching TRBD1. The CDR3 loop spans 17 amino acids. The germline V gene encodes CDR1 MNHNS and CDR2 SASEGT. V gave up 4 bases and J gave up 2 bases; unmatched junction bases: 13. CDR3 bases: TGTGCCAGCAGTGCGTACTCACAGGGGTTAAGAAACTATGGCTACACCTTC. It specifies CASSAYSQGLRNYGYTF.

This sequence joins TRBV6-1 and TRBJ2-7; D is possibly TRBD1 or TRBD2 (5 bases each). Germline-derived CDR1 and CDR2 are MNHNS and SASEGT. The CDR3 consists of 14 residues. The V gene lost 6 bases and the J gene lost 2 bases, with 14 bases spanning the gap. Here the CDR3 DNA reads TGTGCCAGCAGGAGGGCCGGGACGACCTACGAGCAGTACTTC. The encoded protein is CASRRAGTTYEQYF.

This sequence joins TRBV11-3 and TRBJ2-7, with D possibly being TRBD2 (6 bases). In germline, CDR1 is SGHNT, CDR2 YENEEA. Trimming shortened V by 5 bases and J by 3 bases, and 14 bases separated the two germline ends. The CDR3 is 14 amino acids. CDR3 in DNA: TGTGCCAGCAGCCGGAGTAGCGGACACTACGAGCAGTACTTC. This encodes CASSRSSGHYEQYF.

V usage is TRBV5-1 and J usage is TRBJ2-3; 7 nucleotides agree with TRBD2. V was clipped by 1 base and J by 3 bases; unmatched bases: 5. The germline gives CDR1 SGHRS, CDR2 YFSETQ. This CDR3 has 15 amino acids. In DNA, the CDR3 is TGCGCCAGCAGCTTGTTGCCAGCGGGGACAGATACGCAGTATTTT. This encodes CASSLLPAGTDTQYF.

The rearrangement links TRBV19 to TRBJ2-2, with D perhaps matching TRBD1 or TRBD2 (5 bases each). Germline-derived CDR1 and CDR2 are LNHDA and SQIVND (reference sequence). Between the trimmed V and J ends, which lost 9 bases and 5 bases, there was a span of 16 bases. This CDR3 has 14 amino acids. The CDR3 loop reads CASRWGRYTGELFF. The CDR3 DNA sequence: TGTGCCAGCCGCTGGGGGAGATATACCGGGGAGCTGTTTTTT.

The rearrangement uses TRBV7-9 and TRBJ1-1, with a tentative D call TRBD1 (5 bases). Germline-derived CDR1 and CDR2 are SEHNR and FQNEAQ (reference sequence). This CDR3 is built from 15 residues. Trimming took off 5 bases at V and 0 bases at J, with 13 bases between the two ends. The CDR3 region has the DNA TGTGCCAGCAGCACAAGGTGGGACTTGAACACTGAAGCTTTCTTT. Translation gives CASSTRWDLNTEAFF.

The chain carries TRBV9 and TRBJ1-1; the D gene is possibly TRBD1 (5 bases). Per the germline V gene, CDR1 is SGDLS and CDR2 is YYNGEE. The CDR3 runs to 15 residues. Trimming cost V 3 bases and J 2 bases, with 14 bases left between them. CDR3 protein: CASSGRSGDNTEAFF. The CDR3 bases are TGTGCCAGCAGCGGTCGGTCGGGGGACAACACTGAAGCTTTCTTT.

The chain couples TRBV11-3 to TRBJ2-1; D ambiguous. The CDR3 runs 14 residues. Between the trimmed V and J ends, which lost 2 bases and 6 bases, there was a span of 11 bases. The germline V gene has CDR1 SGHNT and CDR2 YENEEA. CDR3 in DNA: TGTGCCAGCAGCTTACTGGCTCTCCCCAATGAGCAGTTCTTC. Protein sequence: CASSLLALPNEQFF.

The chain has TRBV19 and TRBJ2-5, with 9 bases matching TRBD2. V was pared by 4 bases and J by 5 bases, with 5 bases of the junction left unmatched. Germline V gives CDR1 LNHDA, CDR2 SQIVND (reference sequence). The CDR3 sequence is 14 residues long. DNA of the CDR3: TGTGCCAGTAGTAAGCTAGCGGGGTCGGAGACCCAGTACTTC. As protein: CASSKLAGSETQYF.

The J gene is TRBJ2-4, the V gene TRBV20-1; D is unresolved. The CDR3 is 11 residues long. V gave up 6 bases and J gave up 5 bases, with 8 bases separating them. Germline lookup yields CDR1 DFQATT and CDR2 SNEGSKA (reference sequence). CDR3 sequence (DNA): TGCAGTGCCGAGGCAGAAAACATTCAGTACTTC. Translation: CSAEAENIQYF.

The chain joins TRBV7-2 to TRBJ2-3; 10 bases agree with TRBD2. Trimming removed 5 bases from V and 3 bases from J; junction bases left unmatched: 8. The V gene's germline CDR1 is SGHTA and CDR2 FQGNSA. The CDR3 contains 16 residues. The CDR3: CASSLGRAGGTDTQYF. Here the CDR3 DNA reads TGTGCCAGCAGCCTAGGTCGAGCGGGGGGGACAGATACGCAGTATTTT.

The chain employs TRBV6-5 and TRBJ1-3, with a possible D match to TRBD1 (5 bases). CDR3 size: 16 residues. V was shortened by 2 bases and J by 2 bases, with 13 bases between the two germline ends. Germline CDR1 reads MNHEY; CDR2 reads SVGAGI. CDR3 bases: TGTGCCAGCAGTTACCGGGGGTTCGAGGCTGGAAACACCATATATTTT. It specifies CASSYRGFEAGNTIYF.

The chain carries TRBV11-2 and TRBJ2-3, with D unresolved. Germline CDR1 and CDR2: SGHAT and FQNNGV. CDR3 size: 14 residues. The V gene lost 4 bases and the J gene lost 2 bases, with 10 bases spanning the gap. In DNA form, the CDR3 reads TGTGCCAGCAGCTCGAAGGCAATCACAGATACGCAGTATTTT. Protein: CASSSKAITDTQYF.

The CDR3 region is CASSMMGETQYF. The CDR3 nucleotides read TGTGCCAGTAGTATGATGGGGGAGACCCAGTACTTC. This chain connects TRBV19 to TRBJ2-5; D gene uncertain. The V and J ends lost 3 bases and 5 bases respectively, with 7 bases between them. The CDR3 is 12 residues long. Germline CDR1 is LNHDA and CDR2 is SQIVND (reference sequence).

CDR3 in DNA: TGTGCCAGCAGCTCCAGTCCGGGGTATGGCTACACCTTC. Protein sequence: CASSSSPGYGYTF. The chain joins TRBV5-4 to TRBJ1-2; D gene unclear. Germline assignment: CDR1 SGHNT and CDR2 YYREEE (reference sequence). Trimming shortened V by 3 bases and J by 5 bases, and 11 bases separated the two germline ends. The CDR3 covers 13 residues.

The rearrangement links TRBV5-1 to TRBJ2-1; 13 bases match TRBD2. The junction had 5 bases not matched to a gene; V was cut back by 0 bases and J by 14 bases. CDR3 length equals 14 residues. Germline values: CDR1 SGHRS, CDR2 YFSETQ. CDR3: CASSLALAGGLEFF. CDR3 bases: TGCGCCAGCAGCTTGGCACTAGCGGGGGGGCTCGAGTTCTTC. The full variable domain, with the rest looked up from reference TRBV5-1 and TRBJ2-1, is KAGVTQTPRYLIKTRGQQVTLSCSPISGHRSVSWYQQTPGQGLQFLFEYFSETQRNKGNFPGRFSGRQFSNSRSEMNVSTLELGDSALYLCASSLALAGGLEFFGPGTRLTVL.

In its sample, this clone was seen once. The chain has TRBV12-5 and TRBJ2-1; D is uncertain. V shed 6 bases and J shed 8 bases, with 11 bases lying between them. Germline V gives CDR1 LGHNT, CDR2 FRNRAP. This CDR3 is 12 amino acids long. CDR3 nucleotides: TGTGCTAGTGGATCCATAACGGATGAGCAGTTCTTC. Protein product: CASGSITDEQFF.

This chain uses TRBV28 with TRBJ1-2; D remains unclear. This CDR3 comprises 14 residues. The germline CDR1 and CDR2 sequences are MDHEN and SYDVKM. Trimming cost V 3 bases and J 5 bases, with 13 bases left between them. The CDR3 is CASSFTGRNYGYTF. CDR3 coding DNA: TGTGCCAGCAGTTTTACCGGCAGGAATTATGGCTACACCTTC.

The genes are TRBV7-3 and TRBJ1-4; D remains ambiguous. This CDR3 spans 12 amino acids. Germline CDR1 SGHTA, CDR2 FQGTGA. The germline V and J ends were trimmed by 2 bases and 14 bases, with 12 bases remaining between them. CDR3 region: CASSLYRPTLFF. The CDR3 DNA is TGTGCCAGCAGCTTATACCGGCCAACGCTGTTTTTT.

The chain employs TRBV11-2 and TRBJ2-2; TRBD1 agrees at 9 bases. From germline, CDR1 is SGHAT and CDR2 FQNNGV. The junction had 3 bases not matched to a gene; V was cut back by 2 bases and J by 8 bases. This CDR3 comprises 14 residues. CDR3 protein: CASSLLTGGGELFF. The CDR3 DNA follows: TGTGCCAGCAGCTTATTGACAGGGGGTGGGGAGCTGTTTTTT. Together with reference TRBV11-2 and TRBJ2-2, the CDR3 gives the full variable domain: EAGVAQSPRYKIIEKRQSVAFWCNPISGHATLYWYQQILGQGPKLLIQFQNNGVVDDSQLPKDRFSAERLKGVDSTLKIQPAKLEDSAVYLCASSLLTGGGELFFGEGSRLTVL.

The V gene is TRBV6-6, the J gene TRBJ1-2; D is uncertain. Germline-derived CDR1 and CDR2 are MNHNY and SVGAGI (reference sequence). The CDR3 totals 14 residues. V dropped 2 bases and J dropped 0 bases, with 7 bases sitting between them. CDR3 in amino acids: CASSYPAANYGYTF. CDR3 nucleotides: TGTGCCAGCAGTTACCCGGCAGCTAACTATGGCTACACCTTC.

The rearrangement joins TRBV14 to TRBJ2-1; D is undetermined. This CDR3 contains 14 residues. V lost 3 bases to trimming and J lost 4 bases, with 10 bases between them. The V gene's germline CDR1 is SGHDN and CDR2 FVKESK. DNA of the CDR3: TGTGCCAGCAGCCACCATTCTAAGTACAATGAGCAGTTCTTC. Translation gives CASSHHSKYNEQFF.

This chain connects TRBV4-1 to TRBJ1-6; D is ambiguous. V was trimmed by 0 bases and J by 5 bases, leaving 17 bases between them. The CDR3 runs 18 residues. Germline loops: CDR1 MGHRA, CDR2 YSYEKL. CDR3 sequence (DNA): TGCGCCAGCAGCCAAGATCCGGGAGGGAGAATGAATAATTCACCCCTCCACTTT. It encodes CASSQDPGGRMNNSPLHF.

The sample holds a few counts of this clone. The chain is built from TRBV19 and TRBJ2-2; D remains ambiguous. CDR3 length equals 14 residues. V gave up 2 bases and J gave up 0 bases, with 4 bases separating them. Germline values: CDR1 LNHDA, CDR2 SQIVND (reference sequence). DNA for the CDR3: TGTGCCAGTAGTATATCCGCGAACACCGGGGAGCTGTTTTTT. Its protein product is CASSISANTGELFF.

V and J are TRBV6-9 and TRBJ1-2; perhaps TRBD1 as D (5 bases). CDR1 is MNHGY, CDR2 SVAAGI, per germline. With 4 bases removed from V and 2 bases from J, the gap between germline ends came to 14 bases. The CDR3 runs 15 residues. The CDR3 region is CASSWGLRGNYGYTF. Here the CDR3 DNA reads TGTGCCAGCAGTTGGGGACTCCGAGGGAACTATGGCTACACCTTC.

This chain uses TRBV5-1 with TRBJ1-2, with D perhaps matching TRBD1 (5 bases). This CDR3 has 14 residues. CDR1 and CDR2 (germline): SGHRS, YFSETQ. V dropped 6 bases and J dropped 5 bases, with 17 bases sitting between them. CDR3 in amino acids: CASISAPGLYGYTF. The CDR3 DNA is TGCGCCAGCATATCTGCCCCGGGGCTGTATGGCTACACCTTC.